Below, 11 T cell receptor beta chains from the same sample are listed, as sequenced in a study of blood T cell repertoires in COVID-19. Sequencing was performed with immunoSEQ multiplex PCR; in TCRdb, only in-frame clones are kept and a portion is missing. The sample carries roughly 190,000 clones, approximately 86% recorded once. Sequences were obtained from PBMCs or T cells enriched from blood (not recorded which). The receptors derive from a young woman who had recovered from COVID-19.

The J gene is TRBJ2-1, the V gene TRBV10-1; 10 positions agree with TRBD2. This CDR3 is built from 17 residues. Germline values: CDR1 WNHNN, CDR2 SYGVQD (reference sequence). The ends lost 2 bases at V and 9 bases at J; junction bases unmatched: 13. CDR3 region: CASSEPFKAGGLGEQFF. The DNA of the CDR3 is TGCGCCAGCAGTGAGCCATTCAAAGCGGGGGGGCTTGGTGAGCAGTTCTTC.

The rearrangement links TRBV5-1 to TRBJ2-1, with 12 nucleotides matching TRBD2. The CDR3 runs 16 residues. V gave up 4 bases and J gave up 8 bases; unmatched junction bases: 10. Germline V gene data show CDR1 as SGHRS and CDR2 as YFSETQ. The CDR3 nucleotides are TGCGCCAGCAGCACCCGGCTAGCGGGGGGGCTAGATGAGCAGTTCTTC. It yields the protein CASSTRLAGGLDEQFF.

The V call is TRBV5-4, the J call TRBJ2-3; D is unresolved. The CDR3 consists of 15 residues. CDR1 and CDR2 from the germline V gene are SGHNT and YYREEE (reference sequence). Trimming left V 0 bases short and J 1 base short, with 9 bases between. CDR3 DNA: TGTGCCAGCAGCTTGGTCAGCGCTCGCACAGATACGCAGTATTTT. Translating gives CASSLVSARTDTQYF. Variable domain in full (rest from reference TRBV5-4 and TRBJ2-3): ETGVTQSPTHLIKTRGQQVTLRCSSQSGHNTVSWYQQALGQGPQFIFQYYREEENGRGNFPPRFSGLQFPNYSSELNVNALELDDSALYLCASSLVSARTDTQYFGPGTRLTVL.

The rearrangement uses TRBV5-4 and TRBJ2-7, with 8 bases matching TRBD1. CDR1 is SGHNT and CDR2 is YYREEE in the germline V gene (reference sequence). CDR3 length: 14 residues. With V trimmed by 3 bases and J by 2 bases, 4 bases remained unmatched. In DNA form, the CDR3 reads TGTGCCAGCAGCTCTTCGGACAGGGCCTACGAGCAGTACTTC. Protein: CASSSSDRAYEQYF.

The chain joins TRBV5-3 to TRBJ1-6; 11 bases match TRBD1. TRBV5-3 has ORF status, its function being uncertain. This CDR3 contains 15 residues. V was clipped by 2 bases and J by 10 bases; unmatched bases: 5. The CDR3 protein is CARSFGGQGDSPLHF. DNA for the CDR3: TGTGCCAGAAGCTTTGGGGGACAGGGGGACTCACCCCTCCACTTT.

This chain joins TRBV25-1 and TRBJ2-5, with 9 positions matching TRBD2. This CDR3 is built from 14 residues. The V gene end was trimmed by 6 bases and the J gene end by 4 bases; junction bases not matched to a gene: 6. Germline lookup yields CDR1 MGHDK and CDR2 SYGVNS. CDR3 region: CASRLSGGRETQYF. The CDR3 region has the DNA TGTGCCAGCAGGCTCAGCGGGGGGCGAGAGACCCAGTACTTC.

CDR3 coding DNA: TGTGCCAGCAGCTCGAGGCCCGGCGGGGGGCTTCAAGAGACCCAGTACTTC. It is translated as CASSSRPGGGLQETQYF. The V and J genes are TRBV7-6 and TRBJ2-5, with 8 bases that match TRBD2. The CDR3 is 17 residues long. Germline V CDR1 and CDR2: SGHVS, FNYEAQ. After removal of 4 bases from V and 2 bases from J, the junction contained 12 bases not matched to a gene.

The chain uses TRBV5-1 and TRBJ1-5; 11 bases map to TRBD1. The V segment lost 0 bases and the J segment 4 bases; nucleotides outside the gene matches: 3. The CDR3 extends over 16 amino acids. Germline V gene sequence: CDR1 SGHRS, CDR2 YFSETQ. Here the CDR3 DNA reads TGCGCCAGCAGCTTGGAGGGGACAGGGGGTAATCAGCCCCAGCATTTT. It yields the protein CASSLEGTGGNQPQHF.

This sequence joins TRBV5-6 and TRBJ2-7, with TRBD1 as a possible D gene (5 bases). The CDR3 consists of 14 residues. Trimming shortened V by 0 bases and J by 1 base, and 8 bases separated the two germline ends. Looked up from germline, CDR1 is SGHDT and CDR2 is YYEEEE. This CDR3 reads CASSLAGPSYEQYF. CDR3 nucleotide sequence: TGTGCCAGCAGCTTGGCAGGGCCATCCTACGAGCAGTACTTC.

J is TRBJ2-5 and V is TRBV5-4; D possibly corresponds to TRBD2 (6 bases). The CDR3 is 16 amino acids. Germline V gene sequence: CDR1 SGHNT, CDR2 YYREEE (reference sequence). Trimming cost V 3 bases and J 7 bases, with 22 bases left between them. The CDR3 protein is CASSSYFSGSPGTQYF. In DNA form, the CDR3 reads TGTGCCAGCAGCTCGTATTTCAGCGGGTCCCCGGGGACCCAGTACTTC.

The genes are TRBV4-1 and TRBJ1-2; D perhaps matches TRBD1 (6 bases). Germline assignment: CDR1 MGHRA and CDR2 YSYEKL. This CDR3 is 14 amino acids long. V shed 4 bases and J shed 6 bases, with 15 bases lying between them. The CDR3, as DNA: TGCGCCAGCAGCCTTCCCGGACAGAGTGATGGCTACACCTTC. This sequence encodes CASSLPGQSDGYTF.